These T cell receptor beta chains were read from a single sample in a study of cytomegalovirus exposure and HLA in healthy donors. Generated by immunoSEQ multiplex PCR, the TCRdb table keeps only in-frame clones and is missing some. Of around 120,000 clones listed, more than 70% are singletons. Sequenced: PBMCs. Every receptor here comes from a human donor in good health. The CDR3 runs from the conserved cysteine through the conserved F or W. The D gene is left open where the match is weak. A row's size may be missing; if present it is once, few, many or a size class.

TRBD1,TRBV19,TRBJ1-5,NA,15,CASSRRQGANQPQHF,TGTGCCAGTAGTAGAAGACAGGGTGCCAATCAGCCCCAGCATTTT
TRBD2,TRBV7-7,TRBJ2-5,NA,15,CASSFTGGYQETQYF,TGTGCTAGCAGCTTCACGGGAGGGTACCAAGAGACCCAGTACTTC
NA,TRBV29-1,TRBJ2-5,NA,12,CSVEGRGQTQYF,TGCAGCGTTGAAGGCAGGGGTCAGACCCAGTACTTC
TRBD2,TRBV7-9,TRBJ2-5,NA,15,CASSYRDYTVETQYF,TGTGCCAGCAGTTACCGGGACTACACGGTCGAGACCCAGTACTTC
NA,TRBV11-2,TRBJ1-1,NA,13,CASSLETTVEAFF,TGTGCCAGCAGCCTAGAAACGACAGTTGAAGCTTTCTTT
NA,TRBV4-1,TRBJ1-3,few,19,CASSQELGGDFYSGNTIYF,TGCGCCAGCAGCCAAGAGCTGGGTGGTGACTTTTACTCTGGAAACACCATATATTTT
TRBD2,TRBV6-5,TRBJ2-3,NA,13,CASLAGGTDTQYF,TGTGCCAGCCTAGCGGGGGGCACAGATACGCAGTATTTT
NA,TRBV7-9,TRBJ2-5,NA,11,CASEETKTQYF,TGTGCCAGCGAGGAAACCAAGACCCAGTACTTC
TRBD1,TRBV19,TRBJ2-7,NA,15,CASSSQWTGVYEQYF,TGTGCCAGTAGTTCCCAATGGACAGGGGTATACGAGCAGTACTTC
TRBD2,TRBV4-1,TRBJ2-4,NA,17,CASSPGLAGGPGGIQYF,TGCGCCAGCAGTCCAGGGCTAGCGGGGGGGCCCGGAGGCATTCAGTACTTC
NA,TRBV7-9,TRBJ1-2,NA,13,CASFGEGVHGYTF,TGTGCCAGCTTCGGGGAGGGGGTCCATGGCTACACCTTC
NA,TRBV28,TRBJ1-5,once,16,CASIGGQGLRWQPQHF,TGTGCCAGCATTGGTGGGCAGGGCCTGAGGTGGCAGCCCCAGCATTTT
TRBD1,TRBV7-9,TRBJ1-1,NA,12,CASSWDRGKAFF,TGTGCCAGCAGCTGGGACAGGGGGAAAGCTTTCTTT
TRBD1,TRBV5-5,TRBJ1-2,NA,13,CASSLQGARGYTF,TGTGCCAGCAGCTTGCAGGGGGCGCGGGGCTACACCTTC